These 23 T cell receptor beta chains originate from one sample sequenced in a study of Tregs in tolerant kidney transplant recipients. Repertoires were generated with immunoSEQ multiplex PCR, while TCRdb's copy carries only in-frame clones and drops some. The specimen's table records roughly 30,000 clones. The material was CD8+ T cells from blood, obtained before the transplant. The source is a human donor who received a combined kidney and bone marrow transplant.

The sequenced CDR3 bases are TGCGCCAGCAGCTTCTTGGATGGGGCTATAAGCACAGATACG. Residues: CASSFLDGAISTDT. The entire CDR3 protein is CASSFLDGAISTDTQYF. This chain uses TRBV5-1 with TRBJ2-3; TRBD1 might be the D (5 bases). The sequenced fragment ends 3 residues before the CDR3 boundary, so the rest is inferred from the germline J gene. Germline loops: CDR1 SGHRS, CDR2 YFSETQ. Trimming removed 2 bases at V and 0 bases at J, with 16 bases between. This CDR3 is built from 17 residues.

The CDR3 region is CAWSEDSAYEQYF. The part of the CDR3 DNA that was read is TGTGCCTGGAGCGAGGACAGCGCCTACGAG. V is TRBV30 and J is TRBJ2-7, with D perhaps TRBD1 (6 bases). The read ends 3 residues shy of where the CDR3 ends; the end is completed using the germline J gene. Trimming stripped 3 bases from V and 2 bases from J, with 11 bases between. The CDR3 spans 13 residues. Germline-derived CDR1 and CDR2 are GTSNPN and SVGIG (reference sequence).

Concerning this clone: The sequenced fragment ends 3 residues before the CDR3 boundary, so the rest is inferred from the germline J gene. V and J are TRBV19 and TRBJ1-5; a weak D match, TRBD1 (5 bases). Germline-derived CDR1 and CDR2 are LNHDA and SQIVND (reference sequence). Trimming took 6 bases from V and 2 from J, leaving 20 bases between them. The CDR3 loop spans 17 amino acids. The CDR3 bases that were read are TGTGCCAGTAGCCACTCTTCGGGGGGAGGGGGCAATCAGCCC. It specifies CASSHSSGGGGNQP. The whole CDR3 reads CASSHSSGGGGNQPQHF.

As for this clone: The observed sequence ends 3 residues before the CDR3 terminus, with the missing tail filled in from the germline J gene. The chain uses TRBV6-2 or TRBV6-3 and TRBJ2-3, with 8 bases identical to TRBD2. Germline CDR1 is MNHEY and CDR2 is SVGEGT. V shed 5 bases and J 4 bases; nucleotides not matched to a gene: 8. This CDR3 is 15 amino acids long. The CDR3 reads CASSPGTSSADTQYF. Partial CDR3 DNA: TGTGCCAGCAGTCCCGGGACTAGTTCGGCAGATACG.

About this clone itself: The read comes to an end 3 residues before the CDR3 does, leaving the germline J gene to fill in the end. This rearrangement joins TRBV30 to TRBJ2-5, with D maybe TRBD1 (6 bases). This CDR3 is built from 15 residues. Germline lookup yields CDR1 GTSNPN and CDR2 SVGIG (reference sequence). Trimming left V 0 bases short and J 1 base short, with 12 bases between. Incomplete CDR3 DNA: TGTGCCTGGAGTGTCTCGGACAGCTTCCAAGAGACC. Protein: CAWSVSDSFQET. In full, the CDR3 is CAWSVSDSFQETQYF.

Remarks on this clone: At one boundary the junction diverges from the germline segment, which might be a read error. The CDR3 end is not reached by the read, which stops 3 residues before it; the germline J gene fills it in. The genes are TRBV7-7 and TRBJ2-5, with a weak D call TRBD2 (5 bases). The CDR3 length is 14 residues. Germline CDR1 SSHAT, CDR2 FNYEAQ (reference sequence). The CDR3 here is CASSQTAVAETQYF. The part of the CDR3 DNA that was read is TGTGCTAGCAGCCAAACAGCGGTCGCGGAGACC.

As to this clone: The read halts 3 residues ahead of the CDR3 end, with the missing end drawn from the germline J gene. Other DNA sequences in this specimen translate into the identical CDR3. The V gene is TRBV19, the J gene TRBJ1-1, with D perhaps matching TRBD1 (5 bases). V gave up 3 bases and J gave up 4 bases, with 9 bases separating them. Germline CDR1 LNHDA, CDR2 SQIVND (reference sequence). This CDR3 region has 13 residues. The CDR3 sequence is CASSIQGGTEAFF. The DNA read from the CDR3 is TGTGCCAGTAGTATCCAGGGTGGCACTGAA.

As concerns this clone: The read comes to an end 3 residues before the CDR3 does, leaving the germline J gene to fill in the end. This chain uses TRBV6-2 or TRBV6-3 with TRBJ2-3, with D tentatively TRBD2 (5 bases). CDR1 is MNHEY and CDR2 is SVGEGT in the germline V gene. CDR3 length: 17 residues. Deletions cut 2 bases from V and 2 bases from J, with 17 bases between. The CDR3 DNA, read in part, is TGTGCCAGCAGTTACCCCCCGCTCGGGGTTTACACAGATACG. Translated: CASSYPPLGVYTDT. The CDR3 in full is CASSYPPLGVYTDTQYF.

Note on this clone: The CDR3 end lies 3 residues beyond the end of the read and is filled in from the germline J gene. This sequence joins TRBV19 and TRBJ2-7; the match to TRBD1 covers 11 bases. This CDR3 is built from 14 residues. Germline lookup yields CDR1 LNHDA and CDR2 SQIVND (reference sequence). V was pared by 10 bases and J by 3 bases, with 8 bases of the junction left unmatched. The CDR3 sequence is CATAEGTGGYEQYF. Incomplete CDR3 DNA: TGTGCCACCGCCGAGGGGACAGGGGGCTACGAG. The variable domain in full, completed from reference TRBV19 and TRBJ2-7, reads DGGITQSPKYLFRKEGQNVTLSCEQNLNHDAMYWYRQDPGQGLRLIYYSQIVNDFQKGDIAEGYSVSREKKESFPLTVTSAQKNPTAFYLCATAEGTGGYEQYFGPGTRLTVT.

Remarks on this clone: The CDR3 goes on 3 residues after the read ends, and that part is filled in from the germline J gene. The rearrangement uses TRBV6-1 and TRBJ2-7, with unresolved D. Germline lookup yields CDR1 MNHNS and CDR2 SASEGT. Deletions cut 3 bases from V and 6 bases from J, with 6 bases between. The CDR3 is made up of 11 amino acids. CDR3 sequence reads: CASSEFREQYF. Incomplete CDR3 DNA: TGTGCCAGCAGTGAGTTTCGCGAG.

As regards this clone: The sequenced fragment ends 3 residues before the CDR3 boundary, so the rest is inferred from the germline J gene. The chain links TRBV14 to TRBJ2-5; D is possibly TRBD1 (6 bases). V lost 5 bases to trimming and J lost 0 bases, with 13 bases between them. CDR1 is SGHDN and CDR2 is FVKESK in the germline V gene. The CDR3 runs to 15 residues. The covered CDR3 bases are TGTGCCAGCAGCACCCGACAGGCTTACCAAGAGACC. It translates to CASSTRQAYQET. The CDR3, in full, reads CASSTRQAYQETQYF.

For this clone: The observed sequence ends 3 residues before the CDR3 terminus, with the missing tail filled in from the germline J gene. V gene TRBV29-1 combines with J gene TRBJ2-7; D remains ambiguous. The CDR3 is 12 residues long. V was pared by 0 bases and J by 2 bases, with 5 bases between. Germline V lookup: CDR1 SQVTM, CDR2 ANQGSEA. CDR3: CSVEDRAYEQYF. CDR3 bases read: TGCAGCGTTGAAGATAGGGCCTACGAG.

A note on this clone: With the read ending 3 residues before the CDR3 end, the germline J gene is used to fill in that end. The J gene is TRBJ2-1, the V gene TRBV29-1; a weak D match, TRBD2 (6 bases). Between the trimmed V and J ends, which lost 0 bases and 8 bases, there was a span of 14 bases. This CDR3 comprises 14 residues. The germline gives CDR1 SQVTM, CDR2 ANQGSEA. The covered CDR3 bases are TGCAGCGTTGAAGAGCCCCGGGACTCCGATGAG. It specifies CSVEEPRDSDE. The entire CDR3 sequence reads CSVEEPRDSDEQFF.

Comments on this clone: The read halts 3 residues ahead of the CDR3 end, with the missing end drawn from the germline J gene. The chain has TRBV5-1 and TRBJ2-1, with a tentative D call TRBD1 (6 bases). V lost 4 bases to trimming and J lost 4 bases, with 18 bases between them. This CDR3 comprises 16 residues. Germline values: CDR1 SGHRS, CDR2 YFSETQ. The part of the CDR3 DNA that was read is TGCGCCAGCAGCCCACAAACAGGGATGGGATACAATGAG. It yields the protein CASSPQTGMGYNE. From start to end, the CDR3 is CASSPQTGMGYNEQFF.

With respect to this clone: The CDR3 end lies 3 residues beyond the end of the read and is filled in from the germline J gene. The chain links TRBV7-3 to TRBJ2-3, with TRBD2 identical over 15 bases. CDR1 SGHTA and CDR2 FQGTGA come from the germline V gene. Trimming at V came to 4 bases and at J to 2 bases, leaving 4 bases not matched to a gene. The CDR3 is 17 residues long. CDR3 in amino acids: CASSSGTSGRYTDTQYF. The CDR3 bases that were read are TGTGCCAGCAGCTCCGGGACTAGCGGGAGGTACACAGATACG.

With regard to this clone: The read finishes 3 residues shy of the CDR3 end, and the germline J gene is used to complete it. This rearrangement joins TRBV2 to TRBJ2-7, with D tentatively TRBD1 (6 bases). The germline V and J ends were trimmed by 8 bases and 3 bases, with 11 bases remaining between them. The germline CDR1 and CDR2 sequences are SNHLY and FYNNEI. CDR3 length: 12 amino acids. The sequenced CDR3 bases are TGTGCCAGCTCTTACAGGGACTACGAG. Protein product: CASSYRDYE. The full CDR3 is CASSYRDYEQYF.

Comments on this clone: The read ends 3 residues early relative to the CDR3; the germline J gene fills the gap. The rearrangement uses TRBV7-8 and TRBJ2-2; TRBD2 matches at 13 bases. The germline CDR1 and CDR2 sequences are SGHVS and FQNEAQ. The CDR3 spans 17 residues. The trim removed 4 bases at V and 5 bases at J, leaving 7 bases unmatched. CDR3 DNA (partial): TGTGCCAGCAGCTCGGGACTAGCGGGAATATATACCGGGGAG. It is translated as CASSSGLAGIYTGE. The complete CDR3 protein is CASSSGLAGIYTGELFF. The full variable domain, in which reference TRBV7-8 and TRBJ2-2 provide the parts outside the CDR3, is GAGVSQSPRYKVAKRGQDVALRCDPISGHVSLFWYQQALGQGPEFLTYFQNEAQLDKSGLPSDRFFAERPEGSVSTLKIQRTQQEDSAVYLCASSSGLAGIYTGELFFGEGSRLTVL.

Turning to this clone: The read stops 3 residues short of the end of the CDR3; the missing end is completed from the germline J gene. The chain couples TRBV7-9 to TRBJ2-7, with 8 bases matching TRBD2. The CDR3 loop spans 15 amino acids. V lost 4 bases and J lost 5; bases outside the gene matches: 10. In germline, CDR1 is SEHNR, CDR2 FQNEAQ (reference sequence). The CDR3 DNA, read in part, is TGTGCCAGCAGCTCTCTTGCGGGAGGCCGGGACGAG. It encodes CASSSLAGGRDE. Given in full, the CDR3 is CASSSLAGGRDEQYF.

As concerns this clone: The missing CDR3 end, 3 residues past where the read stops, is filled in from the germline J gene. The chain joins TRBV7-2 to TRBJ2-1; possible D gene TRBD1, 6 bases. Trimming removed 5 bases from V and 3 bases from J, with 11 bases in between. Germline CDR1 is SGHTA and CDR2 is FQGNSA. The CDR3 runs to 14 residues. The sequenced part of the CDR3 DNA is TGTGCCAGCAGCCCCAGACAGGACTACAATGAG. It codes for CASSPRQDYNE. The whole CDR3 sequence reads CASSPRQDYNEQFF.

On this clone itself: The CDR3 goes on 3 residues after the read ends, and that part is filled in from the germline J gene. This chain connects TRBV7-9 to TRBJ2-1, with D perhaps matching TRBD1 (5 bases). Trimming removed 4 bases at V and 6 bases at J, with 16 bases between. The CDR3 covers 15 residues. Germline V gives CDR1 SEHNR, CDR2 FQNEAQ (reference sequence). CDR3 protein: CASSSSGPISNEQFF. Partial CDR3 DNA: TGTGCCAGCAGCTCCTCAGGGCCCATCAGCAATGAG.

About this clone: The read ends 3 residues before the CDR3 terminus; that terminus is restored from the germline J gene. The gene calls are TRBV7-8 and TRBJ1-2; TRBD1 is a possible D gene (5 bases). The CDR3 loop spans 16 amino acids. Germline lookup yields CDR1 SGHVS and CDR2 FQNEAQ. The V end was cut by 4 bases, the J end by 7 bases, with 22 bases between. The CDR3 sequence: CASSSPAGDSYFGYTF. CDR3 bases read: TGTGCCAGCAGCTCCCCGGCGGGGGACTCGTATTTTGGC.

With respect to this clone: The read finishes 3 residues shy of the CDR3 end, and the germline J gene is used to complete it. The chain recombines TRBV5-1 with TRBJ2-7; D gene uncertain. Trimming left V 3 bases short and J 2 bases short, with 12 bases between. The CDR3 is made up of 14 amino acids. Germline CDR1 is SGHRS and CDR2 is YFSETQ. CDR3 bases read: TGCGCCAGCAGCTCTACGACACCGACCTACGAG. Translation: CASSSTTPTYE. The CDR3 in full is CASSSTTPTYEQYF.

In regard to this clone: With the read ending 3 residues before the CDR3 end, the germline J gene is used to fill in that end. V is TRBV7-8 and J is TRBJ2-7; TRBD1 matches at 12 bases. Germline V gives CDR1 SGHVS, CDR2 FQNEAQ. Losses at the gene ends were 5 bases for V and 4 bases for J; bases not matched to a gene: 15. This CDR3 has 18 amino acids. Partial CDR3 DNA: TGTGCCAGCAGCAATCCACCGGGACAGGGGGCAATTTTGTACGAG. This encodes CASSNPPGQGAILYE. The whole CDR3 sequence is CASSNPPGQGAILYEQYF.